This TCR beta chain was profiled in a study of cytomegalovirus exposure and HLA in healthy donors. Comment on this clone: Its specificity is not known.

V shed 8 bases and J 0 bases; nucleotides not matched to a gene: 5. The CDR3 runs to 15 residues. Germline CDR1 and CDR2: LNHNV and YYDKDF (reference sequence). Study observations and caveats: Three chains tied to CMV proved CMV antigen-specific in vitro. Reports showed the classifier diagnosing cytomegalovirus status with high specificity and sensitivity.

The PCR used 60 Vbeta and 13 Jbeta primers. As processed by the authors: As a later analysis found, there were 60 million to 90 million unique TCR beta chains, of which some 10 million were shared. Profiling relied on immunoSEQ multiplex PCR, and the TCRdb table lists in-frame clones only, not all of them. The V and J calls and clone size are taken from that table; D and trimming were inferred from the DNA. The sample comprises tens of thousands of clones, over 65% of which are singletons, and under 5.5% rests with the top ten. This TCR was sampled from a woman aged 40-49 years in good health and CMV-seropositive. The rearrangement joins TRBV15 to TRBJ2-1; 9 positions match TRBD2. Sequenced input: PBMCs. CDR3 in amino acids: CATVAGESSYNEQFF. The CDR3 DNA is TGTGCCACCGTAGCGGGAGAGAGCTCCTACAATGAGCAGTTCTTC.